What follows are 32 T cell receptor beta chains derived from one specimen sequenced in a study of blood T cell repertoires in COVID-19. Here immunoSEQ multiplex PCR was the method, and the copy in TCRdb shows in-frame clones only, minus some. The data hold over 200,000 clones, with 80% to 85% observed a single time. The sequencing input was PBMCs or T cells enriched from blood (not recorded which). Every receptor here comes from a middle-aged woman who had recovered from COVID-19.

The chain has TRBV5-3 and TRBJ1-2; a possible D gene is TRBD1 (6 bases). TRBV5-3 is recorded as an ORF, its role being uncertain. V lost 3 bases and J 4 bases, leaving 16 bases between the germline ends. The CDR3 spans 15 residues. This chain's CDR3 is CARSWGQRRVYGYTF. The CDR3 DNA follows: TGTGCCAGAAGCTGGGGGCAGAGGCGTGTCTATGGCTACACCTTC.

The chain has TRBV12-3 or TRBV12-4 and TRBJ2-5, with TRBD1 matching over 7 bases. V shed 6 bases and J 4 bases; nucleotides not matched to a gene: 5. The CDR3 extends over 13 amino acids. The DNA for the CDR3 is TGTGCCAGCAGCTTGACAGGGCTAGAGACCCAGTACTTC. It translates to CASSLTGLETQYF.

The chain carries TRBV12-3 or TRBV12-4 and TRBJ1-2; 9 nucleotides line up with TRBD1. This CDR3 spans 11 amino acids. Trimming at V came to 8 bases and at J to 6 bases, leaving 1 base not matched to a gene. CDR3 in amino acids: CASYRGHGYTF. CDR3 DNA sequence: TGTGCCAGCTACAGGGGGCATGGCTACACCTTC.

The chain couples TRBV3-1 (or the pseudogene TRBV3-2) to TRBJ1-1; no definite D call. The CDR3 is made up of 15 amino acids. In germline, CDR1 is LGHDT, CDR2 YNNKEL (reference sequence). The V end was cut by 4 bases, the J end by 4 bases, with 16 bases between. The CDR3: CASSPLAVAGTEAFF. CDR3 bases: TGTGCCAGCAGCCCCTTGGCGGTGGCGGGCACTGAAGCTTTCTTT.

J is TRBJ2-7 and V is TRBV3-1 (or the pseudogene TRBV3-2); 8 bases agree with TRBD2. J lost 3 bases, V lost 4 bases, and 5 bases had no gene match. Germline values: CDR1 LGHDT, CDR2 YNNKEL (reference sequence). This CDR3 region has 14 residues. The CDR3 sequence: CASSPQREFYEQYF. For the CDR3, the DNA is TGTGCCAGCAGCCCCCAGCGGGAGTTCTACGAGCAGTACTTC.

The rearrangement links TRBV27 to TRBJ1-5; no clear D gene. V was trimmed by 4 bases and J by 5 bases, leaving 12 bases between them. The CDR3 is 14 amino acids. From germline, CDR1 is MNHEY and CDR2 SMNVEV (reference sequence). The CDR3 region has the DNA TGTGCCAGCAGTTATCGTCCGACTGATCAGCCCCAGCATTTT. It is translated as CASSYRPTDQPQHF.

J is TRBJ1-2 and V is TRBV28, with unresolved D. The germline V and J ends were trimmed by 2 bases and 3 bases, with 7 bases remaining between them. This CDR3 spans 13 amino acids. Germline CDR1 MDHEN, CDR2 SYDVKM. CDR3 nucleotides: TGTGCCAGCAGTTTAGGGCGGGACTATGGCTACACCTTC. This gives the protein CASSLGRDYGYTF.

Only a few counts were recorded for this clone. The V and J genes are TRBV7-2 and TRBJ2-7, with D possibly matching TRBD2 (5 bases). V lost 1 base to trimming and J lost 3 bases, with 10 bases between them. The CDR3 sequence is 14 residues long. CDR1 and CDR2 (germline): SGHTA, FQGNSA. CDR3 sequence (DNA): TGTGCCAGCAGCTTAGGAGAGAGGGTCTACGAGCAGTACTTC. Residues: CASSLGERVYEQYF.

The chain recombines TRBV2 with TRBJ1-5; 7 bases fit TRBD1. Trimming at V came to 4 bases and at J to 6 bases, leaving 6 bases not matched to a gene. The CDR3 extends over 14 amino acids. Germline assignment: CDR1 SNHLY and CDR2 FYNNEI. CDR3 coding DNA: TGTGCCAGCAGTGGAACAGGGGAACGTCAGCCCCAGCATTTT. Its translation is CASSGTGERQPQHF.

This chain links TRBV20-1 with TRBJ2-7, with TRBD2 matching over 10 bases. The germline V gene encodes CDR1 DFQATT and CDR2 SNEGSKA (reference sequence). The CDR3 length is 14 residues. The ends lost 3 bases at V and 6 bases at J; junction bases unmatched: 8. Written as DNA, the CDR3 is TGCAGTGCTAGTGGACTAGCGGCCTACGGCGAGCAGTACTTC. It yields the protein CSASGLAAYGEQYF.

A single count supports this clone. This sequence joins TRBV28 and TRBJ1-2, with D possibly TRBD1 on 6 matching bases. Trimming left V 7 bases short and J 0 bases short, with 18 bases between. The germline V gene has CDR1 MDHEN and CDR2 SYDVKM. CDR3 length: 16 residues. The CDR3 loop reads CASMAGALTANYGYTF. As DNA, the CDR3 is TGTGCCAGCATGGCAGGGGCCCTTACGGCTAACTATGGCTACACCTTC.

The V and J genes are TRBV9 and TRBJ1-1; possible D gene TRBD1, 5 bases. The V end lost 7 bases, the J end lost 0 bases, and 10 bases lay between the germline ends. CDR3 length: 13 amino acids. Germline CDR1 SGDLS, CDR2 YYNGEE. The CDR3 protein is CASGKQVNTEAFF. In DNA, the CDR3 is TGTGCCAGCGGAAAACAGGTGAACACTGAAGCTTTCTTT.

The chain carries TRBV10-1 and TRBJ2-1; 13 bases line up with TRBD2. With 4 bases clipped from V and 6 bases from J, the junction kept 9 bases outside the gene matches. The CDR3 is 17 amino acids. CDR1 is WNHNN and CDR2 is SYGVQD in the germline V gene (reference sequence). CDR3 sequence reads: CASSAGTSGNSANEQFF. The CDR3 region has the DNA TGCGCCAGCAGTGCGGGGACTAGCGGGAATTCGGCCAATGAGCAGTTCTTC.

The CDR3 DNA follows: TGTGCCAGCAGTGATAATCGGGAGGGGACAGATACGCAGTATTTT. The encoded protein is CASSDNREGTDTQYF. The chain is built from TRBV6-4 and TRBJ2-3; 8 bases fit TRBD2. The CDR3 consists of 15 residues. CDR1 is MRHNA and CDR2 is SNTAGT in the germline V gene. V gave up 3 bases and J gave up 3 bases; unmatched junction bases: 5.

The V and J genes are TRBV7-9 and TRBJ1-1; possibly TRBD1 for D (6 bases). This CDR3 region has 14 residues. Germline V CDR1 and CDR2: SEHNR, FQNEAQ (reference sequence). Trimming left V 5 bases short and J 11 bases short, with 21 bases between. CDR3 protein: CASSISTGLPGAFF. The CDR3 region has the DNA TGTGCCAGCAGCATCTCGACAGGCCTCCCGGGGGCTTTCTTT.

The chain is built from TRBV7-3 and TRBJ1-1, with 11 positions matching TRBD1. From germline, CDR1 is SGHTA and CDR2 FQGTGA. The CDR3 length is 15 residues. Trimming took 5 bases from V and 1 from J; bases not matched to a gene: 3. The chain's CDR3 is CASSPGQGGNTEAFF. In nucleotides, the CDR3 is TGTGCCAGCAGCCCGGGACAGGGGGGGAACACTGAAGCTTTCTTT.

The genes are TRBV5-1 and TRBJ1-2, with no clear D. V lost 0 bases and J 4 bases, leaving 22 bases between the germline ends. This CDR3 is built from 18 residues. CDR1 is SGHRS and CDR2 is YFSETQ in the germline V gene. The CDR3 nucleotides are TGCGCCAGCAGCTTGGCCGGAGGGAGCTTAGCGGCGGGCTATGGCTACACCTTC. Protein sequence: CASSLAGGSLAAGYGYTF.

This clone was detected only once. In nucleotides, the CDR3 is TGTGCCAGCAGCTCGGGGTCAGCTAACTATGGCTACACCTTC. Translating gives CASSSGSANYGYTF. V is TRBV11-3 and J is TRBJ1-2; the D is unclear. The CDR3 contains 14 residues. Trimming took 4 bases from V and 0 from J, leaving 9 bases between them. Germline CDR1 reads SGHNT; CDR2 reads YENEEA.

This rearrangement joins TRBV9 to TRBJ2-2; possibly TRBD2 for D (6 bases). The germline gives CDR1 SGDLS, CDR2 YYNGEE. This CDR3 has 15 amino acids. Deletions cut 0 bases from V and 1 base from J, with 7 bases between. CDR3 sequence (DNA): TGTGCCAGCAGCGTAGTAGCGGTGAACACCGGGGAGCTGTTTTTT. Its translation is CASSVVAVNTGELFF.

The V gene is TRBV18, the J gene TRBJ1-5; TRBD1 might be the D (6 bases). CDR3 length equals 16 residues. CDR1 is KGHSH and CDR2 is LQKENI in the germline V gene. The V end was cut by 4 bases, the J end by 0 bases, with 13 bases between. In DNA, the CDR3 is TGTGCCAGCTCACACGCCGGGACAATTAGCAATCAGCCCCAGCATTTT. It encodes CASSHAGTISNQPQHF.

This sequence joins TRBV27 and TRBJ2-4; TRBD2 matches at 11 bases. With 4 bases clipped from V and 6 bases from J, the junction kept 5 bases outside the gene matches. The CDR3 length is 15 residues. Germline CDR1 and CDR2: MNHEY and SMNVEV (reference sequence). This CDR3 reads CASSSSGRRGNIQYF. CDR3 DNA sequence: TGTGCCAGCAGTTCTAGCGGGAGGAGAGGAAACATTCAGTACTTC.

The count of this clone is one. The chain recombines TRBV5-1 with TRBJ1-2, with 8 bases that match TRBD1. The CDR3 runs to 15 residues. Germline trimming cut 0 bases from V and 3 bases from J; bases unmatched to any gene: 4. From germline, CDR1 is SGHRS and CDR2 YFSETQ. In DNA form, the CDR3 reads TGCGCCAGCAGCTTGGGCGGGACAGGAGACTATGGCTACACCTTC. Residues: CASSLGGTGDYGYTF. Drawing the rest from reference TRBV5-1 and TRBJ1-2, the complete variable domain is KAGVTQTPRYLIKTRGQQVTLSCSPISGHRSVSWYQQTPGQGLQFLFEYFSETQRNKGNFPGRFSGRQFSNSRSEMNVSTLELGDSALYLCASSLGGTGDYGYTFGSGTRLTVV.

V usage is TRBV11-2 and J usage is TRBJ2-5, with 8 bases matching TRBD2. V was pared by 1 base and J by 5 bases, with 9 bases of the junction left unmatched. Germline CDR1 reads SGHAT; CDR2 reads FQNNGV. This CDR3 contains 16 residues. CDR3: CASSLVGTPGGETQYF. The CDR3 coding sequence is TGTGCCAGCAGCTTAGTTGGGACTCCGGGAGGGGAGACCCAGTACTTC.

This sequence joins TRBV19 and TRBJ2-3; 8 bases agree with TRBD2. The CDR3 spans 17 residues. The germline V gene encodes CDR1 LNHDA and CDR2 SQIVND (reference sequence). Losses at the gene ends were 4 bases for V and 0 bases for J; bases not matched to a gene: 9. The CDR3 sequence: CASSTLAVAGSTDTQYF. DNA of the CDR3: TGTGCCAGTAGTACCCTCGCGGTAGCGGGAAGCACAGATACGCAGTATTTT.

This chain joins TRBV28 and TRBJ1-2; 10 bases align to TRBD1. Germline CDR1 is MDHEN and CDR2 is SYDVKM. J was trimmed by 4 bases and V by 1 base; bases with no gene match: 6. The CDR3 contains 16 residues. The CDR3 here is CASSLSGTGASYGYTF. As DNA, the CDR3 is TGTGCCAGCAGTTTATCCGGGACAGGGGCGAGCTATGGCTACACCTTC.

V usage is TRBV7-8 and J usage is TRBJ2-3; D might be TRBD2 (5 bases). The germline V gene has CDR1 SGHVS and CDR2 FQNEAQ. The CDR3 has 15 amino acids. V was trimmed by 5 bases and J by 5 bases, leaving 17 bases between them. The CDR3 DNA reads TGTGCCAGCAGCCGTAGCTGGGGAGTGGGAGATACGCAGTATTTT. Translation: CASSRSWGVGDTQYF.

CDR3 DNA sequence: TGCGCCAGCAGTGAACAGGGAAGCTCACCCCTCCACTTT. The encoded protein is CASSEQGSSPLHF. This chain connects TRBV10-1 to TRBJ1-6, with D perhaps matching TRBD1 (6 bases). V gave up 3 bases and J gave up 10 bases, with 10 bases separating them. Germline CDR1 reads WNHNN; CDR2 reads SYGVQD (reference sequence). There are 13 residues in the CDR3.

The chain has TRBV5-1 and TRBJ2-2; D may be TRBD2 (5 bases). From germline, CDR1 is SGHRS and CDR2 YFSETQ. The CDR3 runs 16 residues. Trimming stripped 0 bases from V and 6 bases from J, with 15 bases between. The CDR3 loop reads CASSLVEVPSSGELFF. The CDR3 DNA sequence: TGCGCCAGCAGCTTGGTGGAGGTCCCGTCATCCGGGGAGCTGTTTTTT.

CDR3 sequence reads: CASSLRRQFEAFF. CDR3 nucleotides: TGTGCCAGCAGTTTACGTAGACAGTTTGAAGCTTTCTTT. This sequence joins TRBV12-3 or TRBV12-4 and TRBJ1-1, with a possible D match to TRBD1 (5 bases). The CDR3 has 13 amino acids. The V end was cut by 2 bases, the J end by 7 bases, with 11 bases between.

This chain links TRBV2 with TRBJ2-5, with 8 bases lining up with TRBD1. The CDR3 is 15 residues long. Germline V gene data show CDR1 as SNHLY and CDR2 as FYNNEI. With V trimmed by 5 bases and J by 3 bases, 8 bases remained unmatched. CDR3: CASSSQGAREETQYF. CDR3 coding DNA: TGTGCCAGCAGTTCCCAGGGGGCAAGGGAAGAGACCCAGTACTTC. The whole variable domain, remainder taken from reference TRBV2 and TRBJ2-5, is EPEVTQTPSHQVTQMGQEVILRCVPISNHLYFYWYRQILGQKVEFLVSFYNNEISEKSEIFDDQFSVERPDGSNFTLKIRSTKLEDSAMYFCASSSQGAREETQYFGPGTRLLVL.

J is TRBJ2-1 and V is TRBV3-1 (or the pseudogene TRBV3-2); D unclear. Germline loops: CDR1 LGHDT, CDR2 YNNKEL (reference sequence). The CDR3 totals 11 residues. The V gene lost 4 bases and the J gene lost 9 bases, with 7 bases spanning the gap. CDR3 bases: TGTGCCAGCAGCCTCTATACTGAGCAGTTCTTC. Its translation: CASSLYTEQFF.

This clone was seen a few times. This chain connects TRBV7-9 to TRBJ1-1; D is unclear. This CDR3 has 13 residues. Per germline, CDR1 SEHNR and CDR2 FQNEAQ (reference sequence). Trimming took off 8 bases at V and 5 bases at J, with 15 bases between the two ends. The CDR3 nucleotides are TGTGCCAGCCATGGAGACGAAAGGACTGAAGCTTTCTTT. It translates to CASHGDERTEAFF.